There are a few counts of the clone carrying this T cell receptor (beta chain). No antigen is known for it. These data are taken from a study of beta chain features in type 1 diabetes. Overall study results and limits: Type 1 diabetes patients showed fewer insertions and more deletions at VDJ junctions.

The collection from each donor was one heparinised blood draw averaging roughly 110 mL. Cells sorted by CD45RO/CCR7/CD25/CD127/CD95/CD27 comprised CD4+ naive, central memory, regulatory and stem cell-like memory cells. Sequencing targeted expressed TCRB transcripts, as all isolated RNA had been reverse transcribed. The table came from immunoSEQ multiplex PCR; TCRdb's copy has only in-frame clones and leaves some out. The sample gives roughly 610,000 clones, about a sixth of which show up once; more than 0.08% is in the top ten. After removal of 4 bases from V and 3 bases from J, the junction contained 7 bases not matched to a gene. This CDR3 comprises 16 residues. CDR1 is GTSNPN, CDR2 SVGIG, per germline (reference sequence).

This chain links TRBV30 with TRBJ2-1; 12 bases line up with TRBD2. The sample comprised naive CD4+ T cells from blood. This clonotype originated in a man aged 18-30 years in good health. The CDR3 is CAWTSGGGRLYNEQFF. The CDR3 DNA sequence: TGTGCCTGGACTAGCGGGGGGGGTCGGCTCTACAATGAGCAGTTCTTC.